A selection of T cell receptor beta chains follows, all from one sample in a study of blood T cell repertoires in COVID-19. TCRdb keeps only in-frame clones here, not all; method: immunoSEQ multiplex PCR. Of approximately 28,000 clones listed, 72% are singletons. Sequenced sample: peripheral blood. The receptor source for this set is a boy aged 2 to 10 with active or convalescent COVID-19. Both conserved end residues are part of each CDR3. Each record gives: D gene, clone size, J gene, V gene, CDR3 protein, CDR3 DNA. D genes are given only for firm matches. Clone size is shown for a subset of rows, as once, few, many or a class of expanded clone.

>.|once|TRBJ1-1|TRBV6-5
CASSYREGTEAFF
TGTGCCAGCAGTTACAGGGAGGGCACTGAAGCTTTCTTT
>.|.|TRBJ1-2|TRBV28
CASSSPGEGYGYTF
TGTGCCAGCAGTTCCCCAGGGGAGGGCTATGGCTACACCTTC
>.|.|TRBJ2-1|TRBV3-1/TRBV3-2
CASSHRTLALYNEQFF
TGTGCCAGCAGCCACCGTACGCTAGCGCTCTACAATGAGCAGTTCTTC
>.|.|TRBJ1-5|TRBV7-8
CASSLGGRIEQPQHF
TGTGCCAGCAGCTTAGGGGGGCGTATAGAACAGCCCCAGCATTTT
>.|.|TRBJ1-5|TRBV12-3/TRBV12-4
CASTLDEGLPQHF
TGTGCCAGCACCCTAGACGAGGGCTTGCCCCAGCATTTT
>.|.|TRBJ2-1|TRBV27
CASSLRSHANEQFF
TGTGCCAGCAGTTTAAGGAGTCACGCGAATGAGCAGTTCTTC
>.|few|TRBJ2-6|TRBV5-4
CASSFRRGTGANVLTF
TGTGCCAGCAGCTTTCGCAGGGGAACTGGGGCCAACGTCCTGACTTTC
>.|few|TRBJ2-1|TRBV18
CASSPFNYEQFF
TGTGCCAGCTCACCTTTTAACTATGAGCAGTTCTTC
>.|.|TRBJ1-4|TRBV28
CASSLGGTNEKLFF
TGTGCCAGCAGTTTAGGGGGCACTAATGAAAAACTGTTTTTT
>.|.|TRBJ1-4|TRBV6-5
CASTRRQPEKLFF
TGTGCCAGCACTAGAAGGCAGCCTGAAAAACTGTTTTTT
>TRBD2|.|TRBJ2-4|TRBV6-1
CASSVIAGASIAKNIQYF
TGTGCCAGCAGTGTGATAGCGGGGGCCTCAATAGCCAAAAACATTCAGTACTTC
>.|few|TRBJ2-7|TRBV19
CASSPQGRLSYEQYF
TGTGCCAGTAGTCCGCAGGGTCGCCTCTCCTACGAGCAGTACTTC
>.|.|TRBJ2-3|TRBV10-2
CASSESRGTQYF
TGCGCCAGCAGTGAGTCTCGGGGTACGCAGTATTTT
>TRBD1|.|TRBJ1-1|TRBV5-1
CASSARTGVDTEAFF
TGCGCCAGCAGCGCACGGACAGGAGTGGACACTGAAGCTTTCTTT
>.|.|TRBJ1-1|TRBV6-5
CASSYREGPEAFF
TGTGCCAGCAGTTACCGGGAGGGGCCTGAAGCTTTCTTT
>TRBD1|.|TRBJ1-2|TRBV29-1
CSVRQGAFHGYTF
TGCAGCGTTCGACAGGGGGCGTTCCATGGCTACACCTTC
>.|.|TRBJ1-1|TRBV4-1
CASRGGTEAFF
TGCGCCTCCCGGGGGGGCACTGAAGCTTTCTTT
>.|.|TRBJ1-4|TRBV25-1
CASSEILTGTREKLFF
TGTGCCAGCAGTGAAATCCTAACAGGTACTCGGGAAAAACTGTTTTTT
>TRBD1|.|TRBJ1-1|TRBV7-9
CASSPQFMDRAEGTEAFF
TGTGCCAGCAGCCCGCAGTTTATGGACAGGGCGGAGGGCACTGAAGCTTTCTTT
>TRBD1|.|TRBJ1-5|TRBV2
CASSDGTGIFQPQHF
TGTGCCAGCAGTGACGGGACAGGGATATTTCAGCCCCAGCATTTT
>TRBD2|once|TRBJ2-5|TRBV27
CASSLRRQLAGEEETQYF
TGTGCCAGCAGTTTACGTCGCCAACTAGCGGGAGAGGAAGAGACCCAGTACTTC
>.|.|TRBJ1-6|TRBV5-1
CASSLEQSDNSPLHF
TGCGCCAGCAGCTTGGAACAGTCTGATAATTCACCCCTCCACTTT
>TRBD1|few|TRBJ2-7|TRBV6-5
CASSYSGTGYSYEQYF
TGTGCCAGCAGTTATTCCGGGACAGGGTACTCGTACGAGCAGTACTTC
>.|.|TRBJ1-6|TRBV18
CASSPYLPRGGSPLHF
TGTGCCAGCTCACCATACCTCCCCAGGGGCGGTTCACCCCTCCACTTT